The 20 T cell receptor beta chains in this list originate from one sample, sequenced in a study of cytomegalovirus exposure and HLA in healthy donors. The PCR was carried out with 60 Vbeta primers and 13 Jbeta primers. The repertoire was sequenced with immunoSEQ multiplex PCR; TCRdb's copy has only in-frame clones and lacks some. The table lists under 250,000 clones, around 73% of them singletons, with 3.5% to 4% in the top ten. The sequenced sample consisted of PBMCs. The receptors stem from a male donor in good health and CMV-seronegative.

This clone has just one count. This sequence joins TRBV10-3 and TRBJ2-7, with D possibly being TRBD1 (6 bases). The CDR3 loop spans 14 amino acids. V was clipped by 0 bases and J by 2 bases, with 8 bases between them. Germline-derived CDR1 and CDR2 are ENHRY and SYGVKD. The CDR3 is CAISESNRAYEQYF. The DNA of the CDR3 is TGTGCCATCAGTGAGTCGAACAGGGCCTACGAGCAGTACTTC.

CDR3 region: CASSLKGGSINEQYF. In DNA form, the CDR3 reads TGTGCCAGCAGCTTGAAGGGCGGGAGTATCAACGAGCAGTACTTC. This chain links TRBV5-5 with TRBJ2-7, with 7 bases fitting TRBD2. V lost 1 base to trimming and J lost 5 bases; unmatched junction nucleotides: 9. CDR3 length equals 15 residues. Germline values: CDR1 SGHKS, CDR2 YYEKEE (reference sequence).

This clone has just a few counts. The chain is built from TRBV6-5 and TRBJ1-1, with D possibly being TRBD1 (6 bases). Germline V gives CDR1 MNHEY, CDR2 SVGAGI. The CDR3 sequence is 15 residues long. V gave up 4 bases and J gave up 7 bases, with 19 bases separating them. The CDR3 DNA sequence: TGTGCCAGCAGTTGGAGAATGACCACAGGGATTGAAGCTTTCTTT. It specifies CASSWRMTTGIEAFF.

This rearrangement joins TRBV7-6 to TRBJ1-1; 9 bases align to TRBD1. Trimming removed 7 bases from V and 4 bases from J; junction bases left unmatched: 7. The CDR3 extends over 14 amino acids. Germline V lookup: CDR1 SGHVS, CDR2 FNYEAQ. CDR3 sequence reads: CASIQGAKGTEAFF. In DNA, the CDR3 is TGTGCCAGCATACAGGGGGCGAAGGGCACTGAAGCTTTCTTT.

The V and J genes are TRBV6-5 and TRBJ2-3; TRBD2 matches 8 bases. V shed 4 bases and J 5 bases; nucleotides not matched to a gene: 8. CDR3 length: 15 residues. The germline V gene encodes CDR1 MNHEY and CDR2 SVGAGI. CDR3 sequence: CASSSTGTSGDTQYF. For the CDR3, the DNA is TGTGCCAGCAGTTCGACCGGGACTAGTGGAGATACGCAGTATTTT.

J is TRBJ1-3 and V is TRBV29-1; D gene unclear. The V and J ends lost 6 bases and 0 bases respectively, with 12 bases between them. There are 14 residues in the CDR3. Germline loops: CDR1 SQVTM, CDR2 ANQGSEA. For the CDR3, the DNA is TGCAGCGTCCACGATCAGGCCTCTGGAAACACCATATATTTT. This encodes CSVHDQASGNTIYF.

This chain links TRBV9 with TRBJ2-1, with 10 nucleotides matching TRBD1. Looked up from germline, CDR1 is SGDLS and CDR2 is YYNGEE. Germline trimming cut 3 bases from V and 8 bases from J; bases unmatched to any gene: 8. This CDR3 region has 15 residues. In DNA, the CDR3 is TGTGCCAGCAGCGCCCGGGACAGGGGTGTCGATGAGCAGTTCTTC. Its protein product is CASSARDRGVDEQFF. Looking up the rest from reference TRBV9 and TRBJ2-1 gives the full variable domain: DSGVTQTPKHLITATGQRVTLRCSPRSGDLSVYWYQQSLDQGLQFLIQYYNGEERAKGNILERFSAQQFPDLHSELNLSSLELGDSALYFCASSARDRGVDEQFFGPGTRLTVL.

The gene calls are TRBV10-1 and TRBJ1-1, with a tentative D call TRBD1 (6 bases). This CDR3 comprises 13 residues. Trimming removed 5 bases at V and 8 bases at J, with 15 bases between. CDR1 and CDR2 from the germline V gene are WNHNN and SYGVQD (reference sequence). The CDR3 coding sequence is TGCGCCAGCAGTAGCAGGGGCCTTGGAGAAGCTTTCTTT. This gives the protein CASSSRGLGEAFF.

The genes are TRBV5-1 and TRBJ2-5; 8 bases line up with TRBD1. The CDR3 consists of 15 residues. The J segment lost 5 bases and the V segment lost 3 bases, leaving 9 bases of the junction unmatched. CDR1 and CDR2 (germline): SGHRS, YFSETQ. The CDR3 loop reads CASSWTGSSEETQYF. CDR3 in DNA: TGCGCCAGCAGCTGGACAGGGAGTTCCGAGGAGACCCAGTACTTC.

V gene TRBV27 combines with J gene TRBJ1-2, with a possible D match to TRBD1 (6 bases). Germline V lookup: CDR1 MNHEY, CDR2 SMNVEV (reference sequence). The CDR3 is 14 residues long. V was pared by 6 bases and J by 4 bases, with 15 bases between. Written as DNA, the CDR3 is TGTGCCAGCAGCCCAGAGACAGGCTTCTATGGCTACACCTTC. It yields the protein CASSPETGFYGYTF.

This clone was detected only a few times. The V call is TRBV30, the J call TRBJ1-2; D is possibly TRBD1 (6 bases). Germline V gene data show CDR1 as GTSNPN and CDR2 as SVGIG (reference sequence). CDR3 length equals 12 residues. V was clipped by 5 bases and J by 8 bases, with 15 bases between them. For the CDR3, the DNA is TGTGCCTGGCAACAGGGAGTCGGCGGCTACACCTTC. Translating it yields CAWQQGVGGYTF.

The CDR3 here is CASSGLAATDTQYF. The CDR3 DNA follows: TGTGCCAGCAGCGGACTAGCAGCCACAGATACGCAGTATTTT. V and J are TRBV2 and TRBJ2-3; 8 nucleotides align to TRBD2. Germline trimming cut 6 bases from V and 2 bases from J; bases unmatched to any gene: 4. CDR1 is SNHLY and CDR2 is FYNNEI in the germline V gene. This CDR3 has 14 residues.

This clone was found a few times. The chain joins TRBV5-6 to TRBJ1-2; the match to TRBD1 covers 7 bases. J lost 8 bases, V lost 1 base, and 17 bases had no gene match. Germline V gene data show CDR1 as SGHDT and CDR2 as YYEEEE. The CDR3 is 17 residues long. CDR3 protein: CASSLWPGGSGGKGYTF. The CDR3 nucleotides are TGTGCCAGCAGCTTGTGGCCAGGGGGGAGTGGGGGAAAAGGCTACACCTTC.

The CDR3: CASSLVPSGSRETQYF. CDR3 coding DNA: TGTGCCAGCAGTCTTGTACCTAGCGGGAGTAGGGAGACCCAGTACTTC. The V call is TRBV7-6, the J call TRBJ2-5; TRBD2 agrees at 10 bases. The CDR3 runs 16 residues. Per germline, CDR1 SGHVS and CDR2 FNYEAQ. V dropped 6 bases and J dropped 5; count of bases not matched to a gene: 12.

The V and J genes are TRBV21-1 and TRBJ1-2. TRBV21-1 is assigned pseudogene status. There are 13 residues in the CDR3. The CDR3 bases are TGTGCCAGCAGTAGGGCACTAGGCGATGGCTACACCTTC. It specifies CASSRALGDGYTF.

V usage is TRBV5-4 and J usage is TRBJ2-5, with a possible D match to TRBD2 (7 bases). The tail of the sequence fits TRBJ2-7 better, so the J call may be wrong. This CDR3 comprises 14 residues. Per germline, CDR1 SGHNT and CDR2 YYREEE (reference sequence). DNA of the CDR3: TGTGCCAGCAGCTTGGCGGGGGGCCGCCACGAGCAGTACTTC. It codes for CASSLAGGRHEQYF.

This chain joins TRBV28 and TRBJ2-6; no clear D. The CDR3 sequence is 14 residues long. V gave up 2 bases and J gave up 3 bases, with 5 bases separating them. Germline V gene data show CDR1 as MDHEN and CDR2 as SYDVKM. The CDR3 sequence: CASSLPRGANVLTF. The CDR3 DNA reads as TGTGCCAGCAGTTTACCCCGTGGGGCCAACGTCCTGACTTTC.

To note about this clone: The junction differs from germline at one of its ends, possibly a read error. The CDR3 spells CASSLYSYDSPLHF. CDR3 DNA: TGTGCCAGCAGTTTATACAGCTATGATTCACCCCTCCACTTT. This chain links TRBV27 with TRBJ1-6; D unresolved. The V gene's germline CDR1 is MNHEY and CDR2 SMNVEV (reference sequence). CDR3 length equals 14 residues.

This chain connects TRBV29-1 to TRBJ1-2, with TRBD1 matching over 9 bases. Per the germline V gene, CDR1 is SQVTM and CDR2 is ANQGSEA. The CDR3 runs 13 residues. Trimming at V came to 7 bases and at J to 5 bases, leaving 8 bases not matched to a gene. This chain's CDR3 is CSARQGGDYGYTF. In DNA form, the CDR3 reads TGCAGCGCCCGACAGGGGGGAGATTATGGCTACACCTTC.

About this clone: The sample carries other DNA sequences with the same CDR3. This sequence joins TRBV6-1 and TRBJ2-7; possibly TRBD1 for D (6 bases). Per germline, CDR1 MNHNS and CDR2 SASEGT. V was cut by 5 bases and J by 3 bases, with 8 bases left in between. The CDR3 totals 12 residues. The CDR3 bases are TGTGCCAGCAGTAACAGGGACTACGAGCAGTACTTC. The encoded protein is CASSNRDYEQYF.